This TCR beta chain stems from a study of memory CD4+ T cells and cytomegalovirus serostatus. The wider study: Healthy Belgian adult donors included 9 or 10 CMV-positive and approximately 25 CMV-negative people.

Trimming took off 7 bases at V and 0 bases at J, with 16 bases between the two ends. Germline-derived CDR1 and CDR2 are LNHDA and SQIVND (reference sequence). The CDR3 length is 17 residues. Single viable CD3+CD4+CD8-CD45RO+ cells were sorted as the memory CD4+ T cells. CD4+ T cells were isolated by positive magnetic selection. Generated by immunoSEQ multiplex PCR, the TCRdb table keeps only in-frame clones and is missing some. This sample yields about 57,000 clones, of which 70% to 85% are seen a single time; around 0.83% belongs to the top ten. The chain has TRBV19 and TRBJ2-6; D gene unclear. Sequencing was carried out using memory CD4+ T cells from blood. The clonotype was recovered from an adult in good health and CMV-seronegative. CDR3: CASKRSQRPSGANVLTF. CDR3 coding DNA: TGTGCCAGTAAAAGGAGCCAAAGGCCCTCTGGGGCCAACGTCCTGACTTTC.